This is a list of T cell receptor beta chains from one sample in a study of metastatic and nonmetastatic thyroid tumors. Through MiXCR, TCRdb re-clonotyped the PCR reads. The data show some 24,000 clones, under 25% seen once. Sequencing was carried out using blood. The origin of the receptors is a male donor with papillary thyroid cancer or a benign thyroid nodule (not recorded which). Some clones in this sample may be carry-over from other donors' samples. CDR3s include the opening cysteine and the closing phenylalanine or tryptophan. A D gene is named only where the DNA matches it firmly. The size field is filled for only some rows; it gives once, few, many or a size class.

V	J	size	D	CDR3	DNA
TRBV6-1	TRBJ1-2	few	TRBD1	CASSPTGNEGYTF	TGTGCCAGCAGCCCGACAGGGAACGAGGGCTACACCTTC
TRBV20-1	TRBJ1-6	few	.	CSAPQTRWVDSPLHF	TGCAGTGCTCCTCAAACCAGATGGGTGGATTCACCCCTCCACTTT
TRBV20-1	TRBJ2-5	.	.	CSAPGQGQAGGLQTQYF	TGCAGTGCCCCGGGACAGGGACAAGCGGGAGGGTTACAGACCCAGTACTTC
TRBV5-1	TRBJ2-7	once	.	CASSLEGQYDQYF	TGCGCCAGTAGCTTGGAAGGGCAATACGATCAGTACTTC
TRBV28	TRBJ1-1	medium-sized	TRBD1	CASSTPGQGVTEAFF	TGTGCCAGCAGTACTCCGGGACAGGGGGTCACTGAAGCTTTCTTT
TRBV11-2	TRBJ2-1	.	TRBD1	CASSSLGTGVHNEQFF	TGTGCCAGCAGCTCCTTGGGGACAGGGGTGCACAATGAGCAGTTCTTC
TRBV6-1	TRBJ2-3	.	.	CASARDITDTQYF	TGTGCCAGCGCCCGTGACATCACAGATACGCAGTATTTT
TRBV7-9	TRBJ2-7	few	.	CASSLGNEQYF	TGTGCCAGCAGTCTGGGTAACGAGCAATACTTC
TRBV2	TRBJ2-7	medium-sized	.	CASTLAFYEQYF	TGTGCCAGCACCCTAGCATTCTACGAGCAGTACTTC
TRBV12-3/TRBV12-4	TRBJ2-7	many	TRBD1	CASSPGTGAYEQYF	TGTGCCAGCAGTCCGGGGACAGGGGCCTACGAGCAGTACTTC
TRBV12-3/TRBV12-4	TRBJ1-3	many	.	CASSAQGVDTIYF	TGTGCCAGCAGCGCCCAGGGTGTGGACACCATATATTTT
TRBV7-9	TRBJ2-2	many	.	CASSLASTGELFF	TGTGCCAGCAGCTTAGCCTCGACCGGGGAGCTGTTTTTT
TRBV6-6	TRBJ1-1	medium-sized	.	CASSYTGLTTEAFF	TGTGCCAGCAGTTACACGGGCCTGACCACTGAAGCTTTCTTT
TRBV15	TRBJ2-1	.	.	CSTSRPAQGEGKQFF	TGTTCCACCAGCAGGCCGGCCCAGGGTGAGGGGAAGCAGTTCTTC
TRBV20-1	TRBJ2-1	many	.	CSAPRRVGYNEQFF	TGCAGTGCTCCTAGGAGGGTGGGTTACAATGAGCAGTTCTTC
TRBV20-1	TRBJ2-5	many	TRBD2	CSARDASPLAGVETQYF	TGCAGTGCTAGAGATGCCTCCCCACTAGCGGGAGTAGAGACCCAGTACTTC
TRBV20-1	TRBJ2-3	few	TRBD1	CSAGTVRADTQYF	TGCAGTGCTGGGACAGTAAGAGCAGATACGCAGTATTTT
TRBV20-1	TRBJ2-1	many	TRBD2	CSASKGGADNEQFF	TGCAGTGCTAGCAAGGGAGGGGCCGACAATGAGCAGTTCTTC
TRBV6-1	TRBJ2-7	few	.	CASSRTGLVAGNYEQYF	TGTGCCAGCAGTCGAACCGGGTTGGTGGCGGGGAACTACGAGCAGTACTTC
TRBV28	TRBJ2-2	many	TRBD1	CASSPSQGASGELFF	TGTGCCAGCAGTCCTTCACAGGGGGCCAGCGGGGAGCTGTTTTTT
TRBV2	TRBJ2-1	many	TRBD2	CATLIREGLINEQFF	TGTGCCACCCTTATACGGGAGGGCCTGATTAATGAGCAGTTCTTC
TRBV3-1	TRBJ2-2	many	.	CASSQDVGHNTGELFF	TGTGCCAGCAGCCAAGATGTCGGGCATAACACCGGGGAGCTGTTTTTT
TRBV5-4	TRBJ2-5	many	.	CASSPWDAQETQYF	TGTGCCAGCAGCCCATGGGACGCCCAAGAGACCCAGTACTTC
TRBV28	TRBJ2-7	.	.	CASSIRQVKHF	TGTGCCAGCAGTATAAGACAGGTCAAACACTTC
TRBV5-1	TRBJ2-1	many	.	CASSLGDDYNEQFF	TGCGCCAGCAGCTTGGGGGACGACTACAATGAGCAGTTCTTC
TRBV30	TRBJ1-5	medium-sized	.	CAWSVLGPQHF	TGTGCCTGGAGTGTATTAGGGCCCCAGCATTTT
TRBV4-1	TRBJ2-5	many	.	CASSQGWGQETQYF	TGCGCCAGCAGCCAGGGATGGGGACAAGAGACCCAGTACTTC
TRBV6-1	TRBJ2-7	medium-sized	.	CASTVGGIYSSYEQYF	TGTGCCAGCACCGTCGGTGGGATATACTCCTCCTACGAGCAGTACTTC
TRBV27	TRBJ2-5	many	.	CASSLMYGGETQYF	TGTGCCAGCAGTTTAATGTATGGGGGGGAGACCCAGTACTTC
TRBV12-3/TRBV12-4	TRBJ1-6	few	TRBD1	CASSFGSGGVPYNSPLHF	TGTGCCAGCAGTTTTGGCTCAGGGGGCGTCCCCTATAATTCACCCCTCCACTTT
TRBV27	TRBJ2-5	.	TRBD2	CASSLGTSGGETQYF	TGTGCCAGCAGCTTGGGGACTAGCGGGGGAGAGACCCAGTACTTC
TRBV20-1	TRBJ2-1	.	TRBD2	CSAERTSVTISSYNEQFF	TGCAGTGCCGAGCGGACTAGCGTTACCATAAGCTCCTACAATGAGCAGTTCTTC
TRBV7-2	TRBJ2-5	many	.	CASSSAGYQETQYF	TGTGCCAGCAGCTCAGCGGGTTACCAAGAGACCCAGTACTTC
TRBV20-1	TRBJ2-3	many	.	CSARDRVRADTQYF	TGCAGTGCTAGAGACAGGGTACGGGCAGATACGCAGTATTTT
TRBV28	TRBJ1-1	.	TRBD1	CASSFGGGQLNTEAFF	TGTGCCAGCAGTTTTGGTGGGGGACAGCTGAACACTGAAGCTTTCTTT
TRBV20-1	TRBJ2-1	.	TRBD2	CSAREPAGGPGEQFF	TGCAGTGCTAGAGAACCAGCGGGAGGGCCTGGAGAGCAGTTCTTC
TRBV6-1	TRBJ2-7	.	.	CASNRGSPYEQYF	TGTGCCAGCAACCGCGGCAGCCCCTACGAGCAGTACTTC
TRBV28	TRBJ2-7	few	TRBD2	CASASRLAGGYEQYF	TGTGCCAGCGCTTCCCGGCTAGCGGGAGGCTACGAGCAGTACTTC
TRBV27	TRBJ2-1	many	.	CASSLGSYSYNEQFF	TGTGCCAGCAGTTTAGGGTCTTACTCCTACAATGAGCAGTTCTTC
TRBV7-9	TRBJ1-4	many	.	CASSLGNYQDEKLFF	TGTGCCAGCAGCTTAGGTAACTACCAAGATGAAAAACTGTTTTTT
TRBV15	TRBJ1-2	.	.	CATSRDQGPGYGYTF	TGTGCCACCAGCAGAGATCAGGGTCCCGGCTATGGCTACACCTTC
TRBV12-3/TRBV12-4	TRBJ1-6	medium-sized	.	CASRQGSGNSPLHF	TGTGCCAGCAGGCAAGGATCAGGGAATTCACCCCTCCACTTT